The rows below give T cell receptor beta chains drawn from one sample of a study of OX40 agonist ivuxolimab in advanced cancers. Generated by immunoSEQ multiplex PCR, the TCRdb table keeps only in-frame clones and is missing some. The repertoire consists of tens of thousands of clones, with 85% to 95% occurring once and the leading ten covering approximately 18%. The source was CD4+ or CD8+ T cells sorted from blood, collected in a trial of the OX40 agonist ivuxolimab. The source of these receptors is an adult with an advanced solid tumor such as melanoma, head and neck, liver or kidney cancer. Both conserved end residues are part of each CDR3. Each record gives: J gene, D gene, V gene, CDR3 protein. D genes are given only for firm matches.

TRBJ2-3,-,TRBV21-1,CASSIGAITTDTQYF
TRBJ2-1,-,TRBV29-1,CSVGANEQFF
TRBJ1-2,-,TRBV6-1,CASSEIVSTYGYTF
TRBJ1-5,-,TRBV19,CASSLTLDPYSNQPQHF
TRBJ1-1,-,TRBV6-1,CASSGRGHLNTEAFF
TRBJ2-5,-,TRBV30,CAWIPMAWETQYF
TRBJ2-1,-,TRBV4-3,CASSQDRSRVADNEQFF
TRBJ2-5,-,TRBV13,CASSSRAAQETQYF
TRBJ2-1,-,TRBV19,CASSMGSSFPYNEQFF
TRBJ2-7,-,TRBV7-9,CASSLEGHPTHRQYF
TRBJ2-3,-,TRBV7-9,CASQGTDTQYF
TRBJ2-7,TRBD2,TRBV4-3,CASSLGKGGHEQYF
TRBJ2-1,TRBD2,TRBV4-3,CASSQDPAGGLYNEQFF
TRBJ2-7,TRBD2,TRBV15,CATSRPGLATYEQYF
TRBJ2-3,TRBD2,TRBV11-3,CASSPGLAENTDTQYF
TRBJ1-2,TRBD1,TRBV28,CASSRDRGGYTF
TRBJ2-7,-,TRBV11-3,CASSNRDGSYEQYF
TRBJ1-2,TRBD1,TRBV5-4,CASSLPGQGVPGDGYTF